These 18 T cell receptor beta chains were sequenced from one sample in a study of blood T cell repertoires in COVID-19. The protocol was immunoSEQ multiplex PCR, while the TCRdb copy is restricted to in-frame clones and leaves out a portion. The sample has 210,000 or so clones, approximately 85% seen once. The sequencing input was peripheral blood. Receptor source: a middle-aged man with COVID-19, enrolled during active disease.

The chain links TRBV18 to TRBJ2-7, with TRBD2 as a possible D gene (6 bases). CDR1 KGHSH and CDR2 LQKENI come from the germline V gene. Trimming stripped 2 bases from V and 2 bases from J, with 10 bases between. The CDR3 sequence is 14 residues long. CDR3 sequence reads: CASSPGGATYEQYF. CDR3 sequence (DNA): TGTGCCAGCTCACCAGGCGGGGCCACCTACGAGCAGTACTTC.

This sequence joins TRBV3-1 (or the pseudogene TRBV3-2) and TRBJ2-5; 11 bases align to TRBD1. Germline CDR1 is LGHDT and CDR2 is YNNKEL (reference sequence). Losses at the gene ends were 5 bases for V and 5 bases for J; bases not matched to a gene: 16. The CDR3 consists of 18 residues. In DNA form, the CDR3 reads TGTGCCAGCAGCACTTGGACAGGGGGCGCTTCGCGTCTTGAGACCCAGTACTTC. Translation: CASSTWTGGASRLETQYF.

The chain carries TRBV10-3 and TRBJ2-1, with 11 bases matching TRBD2. This CDR3 spans 14 amino acids. CDR1 ENHRY and CDR2 SYGVKD come from the germline V gene. Trimming at V came to 3 bases and at J to 10 bases, leaving 5 bases not matched to a gene. CDR3 nucleotide sequence: TGTGCCATCAGTGAAACTAGCGGGGGAAACGAGCAGTTCTTC. Amino acids: CAISETSGGNEQFF.

The J gene is TRBJ1-2, the V gene TRBV6-5; 8 bases match TRBD1. After removal of 1 base from V and 9 bases from J, the junction contained 7 bases not matched to a gene. Germline-derived CDR1 and CDR2 are MNHEY and SVGAGI. The CDR3 has 14 amino acids. Here the CDR3 DNA reads TGTGCCAGCAGTTACTTCTCCCAGGGGGCTAGCTACACCTTC. Protein: CASSYFSQGASYTF.

The chain joins TRBV9 to TRBJ2-4; 11 bases match TRBD2. Germline CDR1 and CDR2: SGDLS and YYNGEE. The CDR3 is 16 amino acids. V shed 5 bases, J shed 2 bases, and the junction held 6 bases outside the gene matches. CDR3 protein: CASSQGLADSKNIQYF. CDR3 in DNA: TGTGCCAGCAGTCAGGGACTAGCGGACTCCAAAAACATTCAGTACTTC.

The chain employs TRBV5-4 and TRBJ2-1; TRBD1 might be the D (8 bases). The germline V gene has CDR1 SGHNT and CDR2 YYREEE (reference sequence). Trimming stripped 4 bases from V and 9 bases from J, with 17 bases between. The CDR3 is made up of 14 amino acids. The DNA of the CDR3 is TGTGCCAGCAGCCCAAGGACAGGGAGGGCTGAGCAGTTCTTC. Its translation is CASSPRTGRAEQFF.

This clone was seen at least ten times. This chain uses TRBV3-1 (or the pseudogene TRBV3-2) with TRBJ1-2, with 9 bases aligning to TRBD1. Trimming took 6 bases from V and 6 from J; bases not matched to a gene: 11. The CDR3 covers 15 residues. Germline V lookup: CDR1 LGHDT, CDR2 YNNKEL (reference sequence). CDR3 sequence reads: CASRPRGQGTDGYTF. The CDR3 nucleotides read TGTGCCAGCAGACCCCGCGGACAGGGGACGGATGGCTACACCTTC.

The chain combines TRBV23-1 with TRBJ1-1; 7 nucleotides line up with TRBD1. TRBV23-1 qualifies as an ORF whose function is uncertain. Trimming took 2 bases from V and 3 from J; bases not matched to a gene: 6. This CDR3 has 15 amino acids. The CDR3 DNA is TGCGCCAGCAGTCAACTCTTCACAGGGGACACTGAAGCTTTCTTT. As protein: CASSQLFTGDTEAFF.

This clone was observed once. The genes are TRBV7-2 and TRBJ2-3, with D hard to call. In germline, CDR1 is SGHTA, CDR2 FQGNSA. V was clipped by 2 bases and J by 6 bases, with 12 bases between them. The CDR3 has 14 amino acids. CDR3 region: CASSLRSPRDTQYF. CDR3 nucleotide sequence: TGTGCCAGCAGCTTAAGGTCCCCCAGGGATACGCAGTATTTT. Combining the CDR3 with reference TRBV7-2 and TRBJ2-3 gives the whole variable domain GAGVSQSPSNKVTEKGKDVELRCDPISGHTALYWYRQSLGQGLEFLIYFQGNSAPDKSGLPSDRFSAERTGGSVSTLTIQRTQQEDSAVYLCASSLRSPRDTQYFGPGTRLTVL.

In this sample, this clone turned up a few times. The chain is built from TRBV28 and TRBJ2-3; D not certain. Per the germline V gene, CDR1 is MDHEN and CDR2 is SYDVKM. The CDR3 is made up of 12 amino acids. V was clipped by 5 bases and J by 2 bases, with 5 bases between them. CDR3 amino acids: CASSTPTDTQYF. CDR3 nucleotide sequence: TGTGCCAGCAGTACTCCCACAGATACGCAGTATTTT.

This sequence joins TRBV6-5 and TRBJ2-2; tentative D call: TRBD1 (6 bases). CDR3 length: 15 amino acids. The V end was cut by 6 bases, the J end by 2 bases, with 13 bases between. Germline-derived CDR1 and CDR2 are MNHEY and SVGAGI. CDR3 in amino acids: CASRNTGQNTGELFF. CDR3 nucleotide sequence: TGTGCCAGCAGGAACACGGGACAAAACACCGGGGAGCTGTTTTTT.

This rearrangement joins TRBV6-5 to TRBJ1-1, with unresolved D. From germline, CDR1 is MNHEY and CDR2 SVGAGI. The CDR3 covers 15 residues. Trimming shortened V by 5 bases and J by 5 bases, and 18 bases separated the two germline ends. The CDR3 here is CASSPPEVPGTEAFF. CDR3 coding DNA: TGTGCCAGCAGTCCACCCGAGGTCCCGGGGACTGAAGCTTTCTTT.

The chain has TRBV19 and TRBJ2-2; no definite D call. The V end was cut by 3 bases, the J end by 6 bases, with 14 bases between. Per germline, CDR1 LNHDA and CDR2 SQIVND (reference sequence). The CDR3 covers 15 residues. The CDR3 sequence: CASSISRQVPGELFF. DNA for the CDR3: TGTGCCAGTAGTATCAGTAGACAAGTTCCCGGGGAGCTGTTTTTT.

Here the CDR3 reads CSVIWTGNNEQFF. For the CDR3, the DNA is TGCAGCGTGATATGGACAGGGAACAATGAGCAGTTCTTC. V usage is TRBV29-1 and J usage is TRBJ2-1, with 8 positions matching TRBD1. This CDR3 contains 13 residues. Trimming removed 6 bases from V and 5 bases from J; junction bases left unmatched: 6. The germline V gene has CDR1 SQVTM and CDR2 ANQGSEA.

This clone was seen a single time. The V gene is TRBV5-1, the J gene TRBJ2-5; 7 bases match TRBD1. The V gene's germline CDR1 is SGHRS and CDR2 YFSETQ. The CDR3 runs 15 residues. J lost 2 bases, V lost 4 bases, and 8 bases had no gene match. The CDR3 protein is CASSRDSRGQETQYF. DNA for the CDR3: TGCGCCAGCAGCCGGGACAGTAGGGGTCAAGAGACCCAGTACTTC.

This clone was observed a single time. For the CDR3, the DNA is TGTGCCAGTAGTTCATGGACAGGGGGCAACACTGAAGCTTTCTTT. It specifies CASSSWTGGNTEAFF. This rearrangement joins TRBV19 to TRBJ1-1, with 11 positions matching TRBD1. Germline loops: CDR1 LNHDA, CDR2 SQIVND (reference sequence). CDR3 length: 15 residues. Trimming removed 5 bases from V and 2 bases from J; junction bases left unmatched: 4.

This chain uses TRBV5-1 with TRBJ2-7; possibly TRBD1 for D (6 bases). This CDR3 comprises 13 residues. The V and J ends lost 4 bases and 6 bases respectively, with 14 bases between them. Germline V gives CDR1 SGHRS, CDR2 YFSETQ. The CDR3, as DNA: TGCGCCAGCAGCGCCGAGGGGGTCGGCGAGCAGTACTTC. Translated, it gives CASSAEGVGEQYF. Full variable domain (rest looked up from reference TRBV5-1 and TRBJ2-7): KAGVTQTPRYLIKTRGQQVTLSCSPISGHRSVSWYQQTPGQGLQFLFEYFSETQRNKGNFPGRFSGRQFSNSRSEMNVSTLELGDSALYLCASSAEGVGEQYFGPGTRLTVT.

This rearrangement joins TRBV19 to TRBJ1-5; 8 positions agree with TRBD1. Germline-derived CDR1 and CDR2 are LNHDA and SQIVND (reference sequence). The ends lost 6 bases at V and 6 bases at J; junction bases unmatched: 10. The CDR3 is 15 residues long. The CDR3 nucleotides read TGTGCCAGTAGCCGGGACAGGCAGTTTGGTCAGCCCCAGCATTTT. Protein: CASSRDRQFGQPQHF.